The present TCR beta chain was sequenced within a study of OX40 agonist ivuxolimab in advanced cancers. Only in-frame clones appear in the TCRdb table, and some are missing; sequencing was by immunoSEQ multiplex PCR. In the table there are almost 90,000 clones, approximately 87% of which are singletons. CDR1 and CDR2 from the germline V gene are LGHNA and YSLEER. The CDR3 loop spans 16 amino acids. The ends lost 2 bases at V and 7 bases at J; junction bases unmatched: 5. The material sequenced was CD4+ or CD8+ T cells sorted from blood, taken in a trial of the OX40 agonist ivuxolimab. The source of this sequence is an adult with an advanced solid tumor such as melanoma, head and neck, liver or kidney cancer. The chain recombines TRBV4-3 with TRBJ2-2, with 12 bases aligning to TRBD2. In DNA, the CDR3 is TGCGCCAGCAGCCAATCTAGCGGGAGGGCGCTCGGGGAGCTGTTTTTT. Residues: CASSQSSGRALGELFF.